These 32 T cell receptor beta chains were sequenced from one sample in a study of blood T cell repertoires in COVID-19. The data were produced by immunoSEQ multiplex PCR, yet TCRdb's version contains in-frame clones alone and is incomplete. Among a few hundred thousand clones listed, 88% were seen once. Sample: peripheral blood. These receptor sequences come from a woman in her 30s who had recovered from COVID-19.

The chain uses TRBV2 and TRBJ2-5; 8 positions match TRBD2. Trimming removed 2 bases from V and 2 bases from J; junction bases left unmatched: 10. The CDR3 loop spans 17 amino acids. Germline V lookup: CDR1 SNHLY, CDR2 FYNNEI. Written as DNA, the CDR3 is TGTGCCAGCAGTGAATTCTATCCGGGGGGGCGACAAGAGACCCAGTACTTC. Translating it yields CASSEFYPGGRQETQYF.

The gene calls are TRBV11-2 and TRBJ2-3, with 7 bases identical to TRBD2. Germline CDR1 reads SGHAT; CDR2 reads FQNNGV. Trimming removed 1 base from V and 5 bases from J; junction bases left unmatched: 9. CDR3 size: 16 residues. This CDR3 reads CASSLAAVGGRDTQYF. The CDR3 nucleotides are TGTGCCAGCAGCTTAGCGGCGGTGGGGGGGAGAGATACGCAGTATTTT.

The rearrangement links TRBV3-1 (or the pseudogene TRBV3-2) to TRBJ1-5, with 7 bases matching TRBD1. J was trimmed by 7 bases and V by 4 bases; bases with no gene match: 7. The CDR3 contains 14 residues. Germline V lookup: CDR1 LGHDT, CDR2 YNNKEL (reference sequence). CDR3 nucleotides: TGTGCCAGCAGCCTTGACAGGGTTAAGCAGCCCCAGCATTTT. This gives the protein CASSLDRVKQPQHF.

The CDR3 spells CASSIGDEQFF. Written as DNA, the CDR3 is TGTGCCAGTAGTATCGGAGATGAGCAGTTCTTC. V usage is TRBV19 and J usage is TRBJ2-1; D call uncertain. With 3 bases removed from V and 8 bases from J, the gap between germline ends came to 5 bases. The CDR3 spans 11 residues. CDR1 LNHDA and CDR2 SQIVND come from the germline V gene (reference sequence). Supplemented by reference TRBV19 and TRBJ2-1, the full variable domain reads DGGITQSPKYLFRKEGQNVTLSCEQNLNHDAMYWYRQDPGQGLRLIYYSQIVNDFQKGDIAEGYSVSREKKESFPLTVTSAQKNPTAFYLCASSIGDEQFFGPGTRLTVL.

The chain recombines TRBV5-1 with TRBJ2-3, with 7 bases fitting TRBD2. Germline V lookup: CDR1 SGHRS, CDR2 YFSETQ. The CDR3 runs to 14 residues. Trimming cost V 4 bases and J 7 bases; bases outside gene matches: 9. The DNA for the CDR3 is TGCGCCAGCAGCAGCACCGGGACTAAAAATACGCAGTATTTT. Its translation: CASSSTGTKNTQYF.

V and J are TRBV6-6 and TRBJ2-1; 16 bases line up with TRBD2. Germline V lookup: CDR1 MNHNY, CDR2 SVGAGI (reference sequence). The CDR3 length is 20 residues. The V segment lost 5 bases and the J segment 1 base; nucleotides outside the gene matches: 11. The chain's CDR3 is CASSPQGTSGGAFSYNEQFF. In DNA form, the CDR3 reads TGTGCCAGCAGTCCCCAGGGGACTAGCGGGGGGGCCTTTTCCTACAATGAGCAGTTCTTC.

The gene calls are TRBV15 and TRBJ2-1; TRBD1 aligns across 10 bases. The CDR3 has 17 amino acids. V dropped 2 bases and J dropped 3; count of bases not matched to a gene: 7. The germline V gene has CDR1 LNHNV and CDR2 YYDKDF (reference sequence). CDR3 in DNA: TGTGCCACCAGCAGAAGACACCGGGACAGGGGCTACAATGAGCAGTTCTTC. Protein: CATSRRHRDRGYNEQFF.

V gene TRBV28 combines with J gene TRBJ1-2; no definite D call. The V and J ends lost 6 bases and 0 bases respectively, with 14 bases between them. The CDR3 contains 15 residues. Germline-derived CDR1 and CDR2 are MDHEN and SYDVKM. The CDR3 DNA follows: TGTGCCAGCAGCTTCTATTGGACTTCTAACTATGGCTACACCTTC. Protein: CASSFYWTSNYGYTF.

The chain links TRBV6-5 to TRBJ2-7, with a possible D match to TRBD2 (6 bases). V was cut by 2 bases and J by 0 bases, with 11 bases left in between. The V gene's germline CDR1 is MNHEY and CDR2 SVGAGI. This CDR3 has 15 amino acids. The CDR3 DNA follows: TGTGCCAGCAGTTACGCGGGGCCGAGCTCCTACGAGCAGTACTTC. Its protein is CASSYAGPSSYEQYF.

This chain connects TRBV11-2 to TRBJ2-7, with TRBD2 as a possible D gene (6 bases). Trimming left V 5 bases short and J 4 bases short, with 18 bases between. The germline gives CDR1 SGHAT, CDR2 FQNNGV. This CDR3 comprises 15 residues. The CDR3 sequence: CASSRGEVGKYEQYF. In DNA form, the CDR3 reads TGTGCCAGCAGCCGAGGGGAGGTCGGCAAATACGAGCAGTACTTC.

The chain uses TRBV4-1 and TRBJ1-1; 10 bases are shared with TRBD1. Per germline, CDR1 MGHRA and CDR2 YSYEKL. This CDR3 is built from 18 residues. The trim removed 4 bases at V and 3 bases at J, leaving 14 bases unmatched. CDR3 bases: TGCGCCAGCAGCCCCTTCTGGACAGGGGGACGTCGAGACACTGAAGCTTTCTTT. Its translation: CASSPFWTGGRRDTEAFF.

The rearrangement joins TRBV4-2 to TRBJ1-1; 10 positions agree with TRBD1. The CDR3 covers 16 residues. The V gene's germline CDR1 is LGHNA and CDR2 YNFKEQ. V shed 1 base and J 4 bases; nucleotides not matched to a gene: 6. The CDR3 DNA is TGTGCCAGCAGCCAAGCCCCGGGACAGGGGAGCACTGAAGCTTTCTTT. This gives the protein CASSQAPGQGSTEAFF.

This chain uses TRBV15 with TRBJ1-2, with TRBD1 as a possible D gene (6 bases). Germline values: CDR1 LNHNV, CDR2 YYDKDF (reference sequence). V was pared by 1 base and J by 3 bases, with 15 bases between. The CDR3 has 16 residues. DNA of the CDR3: TGTGCCACCAGCAGAGTTCAGGGGATCGGCGACTATGGCTACACCTTC. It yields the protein CATSRVQGIGDYGYTF.

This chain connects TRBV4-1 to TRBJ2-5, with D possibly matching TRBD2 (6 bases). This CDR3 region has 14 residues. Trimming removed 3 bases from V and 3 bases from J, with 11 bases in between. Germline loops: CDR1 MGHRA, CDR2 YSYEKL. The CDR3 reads CASSQGLQEETQYF. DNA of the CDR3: TGCGCCAGCAGCCAGGGACTCCAGGAAGAGACCCAGTACTTC.

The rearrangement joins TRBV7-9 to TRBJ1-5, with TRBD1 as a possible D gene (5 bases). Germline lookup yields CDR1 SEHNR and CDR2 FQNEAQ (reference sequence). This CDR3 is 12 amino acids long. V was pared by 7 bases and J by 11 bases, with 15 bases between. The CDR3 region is CASTQEGLSQHF. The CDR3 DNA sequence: TGTGCCAGCACCCAGGAGGGGTTGTCCCAGCATTTT.

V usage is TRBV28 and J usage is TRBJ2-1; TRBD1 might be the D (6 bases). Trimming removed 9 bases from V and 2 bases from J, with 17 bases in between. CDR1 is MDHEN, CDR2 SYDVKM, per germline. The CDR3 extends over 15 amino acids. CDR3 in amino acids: CASAAGWDTYNEQFF. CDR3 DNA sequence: TGTGCCAGTGCCGCCGGGTGGGACACCTACAATGAGCAGTTCTTC.

Here the CDR3 reads CAISELWTSSEAFF. The CDR3 DNA reads as TGTGCCATCAGTGAGTTATGGACATCCTCTGAAGCTTTCTTT. The rearrangement uses TRBV10-3 and TRBJ1-1, with TRBD1 as a possible D gene (5 bases). Trimming left V 1 base short and J 6 bases short, with 12 bases between. From germline, CDR1 is ENHRY and CDR2 SYGVKD. This CDR3 contains 14 residues.

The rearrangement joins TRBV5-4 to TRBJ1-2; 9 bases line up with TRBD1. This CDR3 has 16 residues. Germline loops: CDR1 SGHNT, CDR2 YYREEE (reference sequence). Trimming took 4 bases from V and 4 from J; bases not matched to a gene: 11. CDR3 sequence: CASSINRGLGAYGYTF. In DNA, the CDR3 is TGTGCCAGCAGCATCAACAGGGGGCTCGGGGCCTATGGCTACACCTTC. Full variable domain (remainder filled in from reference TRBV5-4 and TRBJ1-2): ETGVTQSPTHLIKTRGQQVTLRCSSQSGHNTVSWYQQALGQGPQFIFQYYREEENGRGNFPPRFSGLQFPNYSSELNVNALELDDSALYLCASSINRGLGAYGYTFGSGTRLTVV.

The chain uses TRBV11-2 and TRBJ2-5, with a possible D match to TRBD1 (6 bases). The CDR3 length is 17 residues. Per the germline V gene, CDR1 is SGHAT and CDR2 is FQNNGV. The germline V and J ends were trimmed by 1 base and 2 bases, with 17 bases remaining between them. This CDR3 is CASSLVGMGARQETQYF. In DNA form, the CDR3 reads TGTGCCAGCAGCTTAGTAGGGATGGGGGCGCGGCAAGAGACCCAGTACTTC.

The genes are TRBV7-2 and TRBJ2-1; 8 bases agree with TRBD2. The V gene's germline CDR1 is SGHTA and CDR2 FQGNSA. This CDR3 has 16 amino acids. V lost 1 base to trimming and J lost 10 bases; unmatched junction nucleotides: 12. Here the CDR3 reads CASSLEGTRYFGEQFF. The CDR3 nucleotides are TGTGCCAGCAGCTTAGAAGGGACTAGGTATTTCGGAGAGCAGTTCTTC.

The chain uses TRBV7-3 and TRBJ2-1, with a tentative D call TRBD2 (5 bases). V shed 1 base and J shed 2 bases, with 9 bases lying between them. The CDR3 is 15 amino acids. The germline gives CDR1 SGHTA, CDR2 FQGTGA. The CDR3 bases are TGTGCCAGCAGCTTAATAGCAGCGGCCTACAATGAGCAGTTCTTC. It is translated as CASSLIAAAYNEQFF.

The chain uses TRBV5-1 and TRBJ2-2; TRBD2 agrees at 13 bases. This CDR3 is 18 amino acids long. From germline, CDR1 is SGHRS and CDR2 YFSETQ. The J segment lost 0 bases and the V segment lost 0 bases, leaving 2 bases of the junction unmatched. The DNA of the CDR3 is TGCGCCAGCAGCTTGGGACTAGCGGGGGGAACGAACACCGGGGAGCTGTTTTTT. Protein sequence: CASSLGLAGGTNTGELFF.

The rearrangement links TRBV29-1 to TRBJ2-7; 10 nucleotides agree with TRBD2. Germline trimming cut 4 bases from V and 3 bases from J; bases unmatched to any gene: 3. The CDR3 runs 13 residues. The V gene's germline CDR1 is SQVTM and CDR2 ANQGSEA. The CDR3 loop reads CSVGSGGYYEQYF. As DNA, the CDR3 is TGCAGCGTTGGTAGCGGGGGGTACTACGAGCAGTACTTC.

The CDR3 reads CASSHVTGVGTEAFF. CDR3 coding DNA: TGTGCCAGCAGCCACGTTACAGGGGTAGGTACTGAAGCTTTCTTT. The chain joins TRBV3-1 (or the pseudogene TRBV3-2) to TRBJ1-1, with 7 nucleotides matching TRBD1. The CDR3 length is 15 residues. The ends lost 3 bases at V and 5 bases at J; junction bases unmatched: 9. Germline loops: CDR1 LGHDT, CDR2 YNNKEL (reference sequence).

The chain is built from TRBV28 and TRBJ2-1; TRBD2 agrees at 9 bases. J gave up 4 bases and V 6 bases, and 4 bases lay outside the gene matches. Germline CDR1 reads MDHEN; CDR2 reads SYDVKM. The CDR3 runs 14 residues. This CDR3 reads CASRAGGVYNEQFF. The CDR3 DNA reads TGTGCCAGCAGAGCGGGGGGAGTTTACAATGAGCAGTTCTTC.

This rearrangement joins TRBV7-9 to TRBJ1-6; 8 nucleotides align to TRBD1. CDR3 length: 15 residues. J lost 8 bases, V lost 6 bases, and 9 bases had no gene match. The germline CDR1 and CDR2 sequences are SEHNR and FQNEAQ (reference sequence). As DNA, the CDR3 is TGTGCCAGCAGACGAGGACAGGGATTTGATTCACCCCTCCACTTT. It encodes CASRRGQGFDSPLHF.

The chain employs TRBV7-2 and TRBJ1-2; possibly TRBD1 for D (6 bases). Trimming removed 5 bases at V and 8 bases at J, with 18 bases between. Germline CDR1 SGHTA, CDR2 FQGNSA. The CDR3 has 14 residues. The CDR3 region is CASSPNPGGGGYTF. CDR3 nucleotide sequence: TGTGCCAGCAGCCCCAATCCTGGGGGCGGAGGCTACACCTTC.

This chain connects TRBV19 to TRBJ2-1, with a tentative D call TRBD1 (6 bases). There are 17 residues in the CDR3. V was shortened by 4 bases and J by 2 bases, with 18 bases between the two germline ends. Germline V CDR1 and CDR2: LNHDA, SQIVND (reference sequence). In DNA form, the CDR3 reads TGTGCCAGTAGTACTATTGAGGCAGGGGCCACCTACAATGAGCAGTTCTTC. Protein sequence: CASSTIEAGATYNEQFF.

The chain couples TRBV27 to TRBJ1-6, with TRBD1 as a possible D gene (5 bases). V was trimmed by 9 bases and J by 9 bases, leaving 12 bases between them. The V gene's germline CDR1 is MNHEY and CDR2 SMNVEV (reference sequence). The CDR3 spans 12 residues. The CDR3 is CASQDRASPLHF. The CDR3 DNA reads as TGTGCCAGTCAAGACAGAGCTTCACCCCTCCACTTT.

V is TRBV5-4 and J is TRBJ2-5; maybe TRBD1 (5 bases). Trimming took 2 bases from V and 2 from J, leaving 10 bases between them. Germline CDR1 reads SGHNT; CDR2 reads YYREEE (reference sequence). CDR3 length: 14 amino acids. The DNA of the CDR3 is TGTGCCAGCAGCTTCAGGGTGTCGCAAGAGACCCAGTACTTC. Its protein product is CASSFRVSQETQYF.

CDR3 in DNA: TGCAGTGCTAGACTAGCGGGGCAGTTCTTC. Translation gives CSARLAGQFF. V gene TRBV20-1 combines with J gene TRBJ2-1; 8 bases map to TRBD2. This CDR3 has 10 residues. Germline V gene data show CDR1 as DFQATT and CDR2 as SNEGSKA (reference sequence). The trim removed 2 bases at V and 12 bases at J, leaving 0 bases unmatched.

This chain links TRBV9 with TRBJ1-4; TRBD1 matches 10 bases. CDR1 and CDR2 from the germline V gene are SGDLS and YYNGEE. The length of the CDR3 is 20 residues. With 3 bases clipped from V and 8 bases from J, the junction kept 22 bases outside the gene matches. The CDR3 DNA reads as TGTGCCAGCAGCGCCTCCTTAAACTCAATGATGGGACAGGGGAAGGAAAAACTGTTTTTT. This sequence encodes CASSASLNSMMGQGKEKLFF.